Listed here are 2 T cell receptor beta chains from one sample, sequenced in a study of blood T cell repertoires in COVID-19. The table came from immunoSEQ multiplex PCR; TCRdb's copy has only in-frame clones and leaves some out. Of under 200,000 clones listed, around 86% are singletons. Sequences were obtained from peripheral blood. The source of these receptors is a woman of 80 years or more in a cohort sampled during active or convalescent COVID-19.

This clone showed up just a few times. The gene calls are TRBV5-6 and TRBJ2-3, with 9 positions matching TRBD1. Germline V gene data show CDR1 as SGHDT and CDR2 as YYEEEE. CDR3 size: 16 residues. Unmatched junction bases numbered 3, after V lost 1 base and J lost 0 bases. The CDR3 DNA reads TGTGCCAGCAGCTTGCTCGGGACAGGGAGCACAGATACGCAGTATTTT. Protein product: CASSLLGTGSTDTQYF.

The chain joins TRBV6-1 to TRBJ1-3, with D unclear. Trimming pared 2 bases from V and 0 bases from J, leaving 8 bases between. The germline V gene has CDR1 MNHNS and CDR2 SASEGT. This CDR3 spans 15 amino acids. CDR3 in amino acids: CASSESSFSGNTIYF. CDR3 coding DNA: TGTGCCAGCAGTGAAAGTAGCTTCTCTGGAAACACCATATATTTT.